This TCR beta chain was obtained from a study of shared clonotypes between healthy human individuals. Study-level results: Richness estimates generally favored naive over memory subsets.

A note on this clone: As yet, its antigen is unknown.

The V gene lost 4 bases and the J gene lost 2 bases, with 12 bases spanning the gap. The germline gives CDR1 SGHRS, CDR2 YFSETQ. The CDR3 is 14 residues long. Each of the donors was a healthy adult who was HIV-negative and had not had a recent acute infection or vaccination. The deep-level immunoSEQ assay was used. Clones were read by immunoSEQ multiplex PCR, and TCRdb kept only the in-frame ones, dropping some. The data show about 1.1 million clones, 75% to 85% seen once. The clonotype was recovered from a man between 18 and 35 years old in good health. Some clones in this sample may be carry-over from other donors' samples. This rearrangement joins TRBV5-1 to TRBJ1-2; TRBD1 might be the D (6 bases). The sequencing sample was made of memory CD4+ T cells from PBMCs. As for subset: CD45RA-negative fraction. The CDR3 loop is CASSPGGNNYGYTF. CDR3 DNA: TGCGCCAGCAGCCCGGGGGGCAACAACTATGGCTACACCTTC.